These T cell receptor beta chains were read from a single sample in a study of shared clonotypes between healthy human individuals. TCRdb keeps only in-frame clones here, not all; method: immunoSEQ multiplex PCR. The sample holds around 700,000 clones, around 67% seen once. Sequencing input: memory CD4+ T cells sorted from blood. The receptors were gathered from a woman in her twenties or thirties in good health. The CDR3 runs from the conserved cysteine through the conserved F or W. D genes are given only for firm matches. Clone size, where shown, is once, few, many, or a class for clones that have expanded.

abundance	v_gene	j_gene	d_gene	CDR3nt	CDR3aa
-	TRBV5-1	TRBJ2-7	-	TGCGCCAGCCGACTAGCCTACGAGCAGTACTTC	CASRLAYEQYF
few	TRBV28	TRBJ1-4	-	TGTGCCAGCAGTTTTAGGCCGGGTGATGGTGAAAAACTGTTTTTT	CASSFRPGDGEKLFF
-	TRBV30	TRBJ2-3	TRBD2	TGTGCCTGGAGTGGGCTAGCGGGAGAAGGTACGCAGTATTTT	CAWSGLAGEGTQYF
-	TRBV7-2	TRBJ2-7	TRBD2	TGTGCCAGCAGCCAGCAGCGGGACTCGTACGAGCAGTACTTC	CASSQQRDSYEQYF
few	TRBV2	TRBJ2-2	-	TGTGCCAGCAGTGAAGTGCTAGCGCGGACCGGGGAGCTGTTTTTT	CASSEVLARTGELFF
once	TRBV15	TRBJ1-3	-	TGTGCCACCAGCAGAGGGGTATCTGGAAACACCATATATTTT	CATSRGVSGNTIYF
-	TRBV30	TRBJ2-7	TRBD2	TGTGCCGCGGACGGCGGGACTAACTCCTACGAGCAGTACTTC	CAADGGTNSYEQYF
-	TRBV13	TRBJ1-2	-	TGTGCCAGCAGCGCCCGGCAGGCCTCTAACTATGGCTACACCTTC	CASSARQASNYGYTF
-	TRBV6-6	TRBJ2-7	-	TGTGCCAGCAGTGGGACCCGGGACACCTACGAGCAGTACTTC	CASSGTRDTYEQYF
-	TRBV28	TRBJ2-7	TRBD1	TGTGCCAGCAGAAGGAGGGGACAGGGGGCTTCCTACGAGCAGTACTTC	CASRRRGQGASYEQYF
-	TRBV4-2	TRBJ2-1	-	TGTGCCAGCAGCCAAGAACTCCGGGGATATGAGCAGTTCTTC	CASSQELRGYEQFF
-	TRBV6-6	TRBJ2-3	-	TGTGCCAGCAGGGGTGATACGCAGTATTTT	CASRGDTQYF
few	TRBV5-1	TRBJ2-5	TRBD1	TGCGCCAGCAGCTTGGTACAGGGGGCTGCCGTGGAGACCCAGTACTTC	CASSLVQGAAVETQYF
once	TRBV19	TRBJ1-5	TRBD1	TGTGCCAGTACCTATAGTCCACGGGACAGGGGGCCGAATCAGCCCCAGCATTTT	CASTYSPRDRGPNQPQHF
-	TRBV5-1	TRBJ2-3	-	TGCGCCAGCAGCCAAGGGGATCGGAGCACAGATACGCAGTATTTT	CASSQGDRSTDTQYF
-	TRBV6-6	TRBJ2-1	-	TGTGCCAGCAGTTATGGGTCAGGGGATGAGCAGTTCTTC	CASSYGSGDEQFF
many	TRBV5-1	TRBJ1-1	-	TGCGCCAGCAGCTCCAACGGCAACATGAACACTGAAGCTTTCTTT	CASSSNGNMNTEAFF
many	TRBV6-1	TRBJ1-5	-	TGTGCCGTTCCCGTATCGGGATACGACAATCAGCCCCAGCATTTT	CAVPVSGYDNQPQHF
-	TRBV6-1	TRBJ2-7	-	TGTGCCAGCAGTGAAAGCGGATCCTACGAGCAGTACTTC	CASSESGSYEQYF
-	TRBV7-2	TRBJ2-1	-	TGTGCCAGCAGCTTAGAGATAGCGGTCAATGAGCAGTTCTTC	CASSLEIAVNEQFF
many	TRBV11-2	TRBJ1-1	-	TGTGCCAGCAGCTTAGGGTGGCAGAACACTGAAGCTTTCTTT	CASSLGWQNTEAFF
-	TRBV10-3	TRBJ2-7	TRBD1	TGTGCCATCAGATCCCCGGGACAGGGGAACTACGAGCAGTACTTC	CAIRSPGQGNYEQYF
once	TRBV6-6	TRBJ1-2	-	TGTGCCAGCAGTCTAGCGATATATGGCTACACCTTC	CASSLAIYGYTF
few	TRBV27	TRBJ2-7	-	TGTGCCAGCCAATCCTTAGGGGGGGGACATTACGAGCAGTACTTC	CASQSLGGGHYEQYF
-	TRBV6-5	TRBJ2-7	-	TGTGCCAGCAGTTACGGAGGATCCATCTCCTACGAGCAGTACTTC	CASSYGGSISYEQYF
many	TRBV18	TRBJ2-5	TRBD2	TGTGCCAGCTCACCAGGCGGGAGGGTGAAACAAGAGACCCAGTACTTC	CASSPGGRVKQETQYF
-	TRBV27	TRBJ2-1	TRBD2	TGTGCCAGCAGTTACACTAGCGGGAGTTACAATGAGCAGTTCTTC	CASSYTSGSYNEQFF
-	TRBV28	TRBJ2-7	-	TGTGCCAGCATCGGGCAATCCTACGAGCAGTACTTC	CASIGQSYEQYF
once	TRBV19	TRBJ2-1	TRBD2	TGTGCCAGTAGTCTTTCTAGCGGGTGGGTCAATGAGCAGTTCTTC	CASSLSSGWVNEQFF
-	TRBV2	TRBJ2-7	TRBD1	TGTGCCAGCAGTGAGACCGGGACAGCCTCCTACGAGCAGTACTTC	CASSETGTASYEQYF
-	TRBV30	TRBJ1-1	-	TGTGCCTGGAGTGTAGGAAGTTTGAACACTGAAGCTTTCTTT	CAWSVGSLNTEAFF
-	TRBV5-1	TRBJ2-5	-	TGCGCCAGCAGCTTGGAACAGCGGGTTCAAGAGACCCAGTACTTC	CASSLEQRVQETQYF
-	TRBV2	TRBJ2-1	-	TGTGCCAGCAACCGCGGCTCCTACAATGAGCAGTTCTTC	CASNRGSYNEQFF
-	TRBV6-5	TRBJ2-5	-	TGTGCCAGCAGTTACTCAGGGAGACAGACCCAGTACTTC	CASSYSGRQTQYF